The 18 T cell receptor beta chains below were found in one sample sequenced in a study of T cells in Graves' hyperthyroidism and ophthalmopathy. TCR beta CDR3 regions were amplified from RNA. First-round RT-PCR targeting the TCR CDR3 was performed with the HTBI primer set. TCRdb re-derived calls from the multiplex PCR reads in MiXCR, one entry per CDR3 protein. The sample records approximately 630,000 distinct CDR3 sequences, 15% to 20% being singletons. The sequenced sample was blood. Receptor source: a woman aged 25 to 45 with Graves' hyperthyroidism.

A note on this clonotype: The junction does not match germline at one end; this may be a read error. The chain links TRBV28 to TRBJ2-2; D is perhaps TRBD2 (5 bases). The CDR3 runs 14 residues. Germline V lookup: CDR1 MDHEN, CDR2 SYDVKM. The CDR3 coding sequence is TGTGCCAGCAGTTTCTCAGAGAACACCGGGGAGCTGGTTTTT. Amino acids: CASSFSENTGELVF.

This clonotype showed up many times. The rearrangement uses TRBV12-3 or TRBV12-4 and TRBJ2-5, with D unresolved. CDR3 length: 16 residues. V was pared by 3 bases and J by 2 bases, with 16 bases between. CDR3 DNA sequence: TGTGCCAGCAGTTTCCCGGTGGGCAGCCTACAAGAGACCCAGTACTTC. Amino acids: CASSFPVGSLQETQYF.

This sequence joins TRBV12-3 or TRBV12-4 and TRBJ2-1, with D possibly TRBD2 on 5 matching bases. The CDR3 has 16 amino acids. V gave up 1 base and J gave up 8 bases, with 18 bases separating them. CDR3 amino acids: CASSLGSLLNGDEQFF. The DNA for the CDR3 is TGTGCCAGCAGTTTAGGTAGCCTACTGAACGGGGATGAGCAGTTCTTC.

The J gene is TRBJ1-2, the V gene TRBV20-1; TRBD1 agrees at 9 bases. Trimming removed 5 bases from V and 2 bases from J; junction bases left unmatched: 15. The germline V gene encodes CDR1 DFQATT and CDR2 SNEGSKA (reference sequence). The CDR3 has 17 amino acids. The CDR3 coding sequence is TGCAGTGCTCGGGATCTTGGGGACAGGGAGCCCAACTATGGCTACACCTTC. It is translated as CSARDLGDREPNYGYTF.

This clonotype was counted at least ten times. The chain is built from TRBV5-5 and TRBJ1-5; the D gene is possibly TRBD1 (5 bases). V was clipped by 5 bases and J by 2 bases, with 14 bases between them. This CDR3 contains 15 residues. Germline V lookup: CDR1 SGHKS, CDR2 YYEKEE (reference sequence). The CDR3 sequence: CASRSNQGGNQPQHF. In nucleotides, the CDR3 is TGTGCCAGCAGATCAAATCAGGGTGGCAATCAGCCCCAGCATTTT.

This clonotype was counted between two and nine times. This chain uses TRBV20-1 with TRBJ1-5; TRBD1 might be the D (5 bases). Germline assignment: CDR1 DFQATT and CDR2 SNEGSKA (reference sequence). Trimming cost V 3 bases and J 0 bases, with 15 bases left between them. CDR3 size: 16 residues. CDR3 region: CSASPFSGHSNQPQHF. CDR3 nucleotides: TGCAGTGCTAGTCCATTCTCAGGGCATAGCAATCAGCCCCAGCATTTT.

The rearrangement uses TRBV12-5 and TRBJ1-2; no clear D gene. This CDR3 has 14 residues. V lost 4 bases, J lost 8 bases, and 17 bases lay in between. Germline V gives CDR1 LGHNT, CDR2 FRNRAP. The chain's CDR3 is CASGSYHGLVGYTF. The CDR3 DNA reads TGTGCTAGTGGTTCGTATCACGGATTGGTGGGCTACACCTTC.

The genes are TRBV9 and TRBJ2-7; D unclear. V shed 3 bases and J shed 6 bases, with 10 bases lying between them. Germline CDR1 and CDR2: SGDLS and YYNGEE. The CDR3 sequence is 12 residues long. CDR3 nucleotides: TGTGCCAGCAGCGGGGGTTCGGGCGAGCAGTACTTC. This gives the protein CASSGGSGEQYF.

This clonotype has a count of ten or more. This chain connects TRBV6-2 or TRBV6-3 to TRBJ2-1; D uncertain. This CDR3 has 12 amino acids. V lost 4 bases and J lost 7, with 8 bases in between. Germline V CDR1 and CDR2: MNHEY, SVGEGT. The CDR3 DNA sequence: TGTGCCAGCAGTTCCGAAGGGAATGAGCAGTTCTTC. Translated: CASSSEGNEQFF.

This clonotype was seen only a few times. The J gene is TRBJ2-5, the V gene TRBV9; 10 nucleotides line up with TRBD2. CDR1 and CDR2 from the germline V gene are SGDLS and YYNGEE. The length of the CDR3 is 15 residues. The J segment lost 5 bases and the V segment lost 3 bases, leaving 7 bases of the junction unmatched. As DNA, the CDR3 is TGTGCCAGCAGCGCCGGGACTAGCGAAATGGAGACCCAGTACTTC. Its protein product is CASSAGTSEMETQYF.

This chain uses TRBV7-2 with TRBJ1-5; D might be TRBD1 (5 bases). The germline CDR1 and CDR2 sequences are SGHTA and FQGNSA. V lost 1 base and J 6 bases, leaving 13 bases between the germline ends. The CDR3 extends over 15 amino acids. The CDR3 sequence is CASSLVGEGSQPQHF. In nucleotides, the CDR3 is TGTGCCAGCAGCTTAGTTGGGGAGGGGAGTCAGCCCCAGCATTTT. The full variable domain, in which reference TRBV7-2 and TRBJ1-5 provide the parts outside the CDR3, is GAGVSQSPSNKVTEKGKDVELRCDPISGHTALYWYRQSLGQGLEFLIYFQGNSAPDKSGLPSDRFSAERTGGSVSTLTIQRTQQEDSAVYLCASSLVGEGSQPQHFGDGTRLSIL.

The chain has TRBV7-9 and TRBJ2-3; tentatively, D is TRBD2 (5 bases). V dropped 5 bases and J dropped 2 bases, with 14 bases sitting between them. This CDR3 contains 15 residues. The germline CDR1 and CDR2 sequences are SEHNR and FQNEAQ (reference sequence). Here the CDR3 reads CASSPPAEITDTQYF. CDR3 DNA: TGTGCCAGCAGCCCGCCAGCGGAGATCACAGATACGCAGTATTTT. Supplemented by reference TRBV7-9 and TRBJ2-3, the full variable domain reads DTGVSQNPRHKITKRGQNVTFRCDPISEHNRLYWYRQTLGQGPEFLTYFQNEAQLEKSRLLSDRFSAERPKGSFSTLEIQRTEQGDSAMYLCASSPPAEITDTQYFGPGTRLTVL.

This clonotype was counted ten times or more. V is TRBV7-9 and J is TRBJ2-7, with D uncertain. V was pared by 5 bases and J by 4 bases, with 6 bases between. This CDR3 spans 11 amino acids. Germline values: CDR1 SEHNR, CDR2 FQNEAQ (reference sequence). The CDR3: CASSEKYEQYF. The CDR3 DNA reads as TGTGCCAGCAGCGAAAAGTACGAGCAGTACTTC.

This clonotype has only a few counts. This rearrangement joins TRBV6-1 to TRBJ2-1; tentatively, D is TRBD2 (5 bases). V was clipped by 7 bases and J by 5 bases, with 6 bases between them. Germline values: CDR1 MNHNS, CDR2 SASEGT. This CDR3 is built from 11 residues. The CDR3 DNA reads as TGTGCCAGCATGAGGGACAATGAGCAGTTCTTC. Its translation: CASMRDNEQFF.

Of note for this clonotype: Compared with germline, one end of the junction differs, possibly owing to a read error. The CDR3 spells CAGSPPAGVRNTEAFF. The CDR3 DNA reads as TGTGCCGGCTCACCACCGGCAGGTGTGAGGAACACTGAAGCTTTCTTT. This chain joins TRBV18 and TRBJ1-1; D not certain. CDR3 size: 16 residues. Germline loops: CDR1 KGHSH, CDR2 LQKENI.

This clonotype was seen many times. This chain joins TRBV20-1 and TRBJ1-6; a weak D match, TRBD1 (6 bases). Germline V gene sequence: CDR1 DFQATT, CDR2 SNEGSKA (reference sequence). Trimming left V 1 base short and J 7 bases short, with 11 bases between. The CDR3 covers 14 residues. The CDR3 bases are TGCAGTGCTAGAGTTCAGGGGCAGAATTCACCCCTCCACTTT. Its protein is CSARVQGQNSPLHF.

This clonotype was seen repeatedly, ten times or more. V and J are TRBV10-3 and TRBJ1-1, with D uncertain. Trimming took 10 bases from V and 1 from J, leaving 16 bases between them. CDR3 length: 14 residues. Germline CDR1 ENHRY, CDR2 SYGVKD. Here the CDR3 reads CATTGGLPNTEAFF. The CDR3 DNA is TGTGCCACCACTGGCGGACTTCCGAACACTGAAGCTTTCTTT.

In this sample, this clonotype turned up many times. J is TRBJ1-1 and V is TRBV6-6; D unclear. V shed 0 bases and J shed 5 bases, with 7 bases lying between them. The CDR3 has 13 amino acids. Germline V gene lookup returns CDR1 MNHNY and CDR2 SVGAGI (reference sequence). The CDR3 DNA reads as TGTGCCAGCAGTTACTCGGGAGGGACTGAAGCTTTCTTT. Its translation: CASSYSGGTEAFF.